The next 29 T cell receptor beta chains were all read from a single sample in a study of cytomegalovirus exposure and HLA in healthy donors. The method was immunoSEQ multiplex PCR; TCRdb's version includes in-frame clones alone and lacks a portion of them. This table has tens of thousands of clones, about four fifths appearing once. Material for sequencing was PBMCs. Receptors were obtained from a woman between 18 and 30 years old in good health and CMV-seropositive.

In DNA, the CDR3 is TGCGCCAGCAGCTCGATTGGAAACAGGTATTCCTACAATGAGCAGTTCTTC. Its protein is CASSSIGNRYSYNEQFF. This chain links TRBV5-1 with TRBJ2-1; perhaps TRBD1 as D (5 bases). This CDR3 contains 17 residues. Per the germline V gene, CDR1 is SGHRS and CDR2 is YFSETQ. V dropped 3 bases and J dropped 1 base, with 17 bases sitting between them.

V usage is TRBV7-2 and J usage is TRBJ2-5; D remains unclear. This CDR3 is 13 amino acids long. Trimming removed 1 base at V and 3 bases at J, with 6 bases between. CDR1 is SGHTA and CDR2 is FQGNSA in the germline V gene. Written as DNA, the CDR3 is TGTGCCAGCAGCTTAGAAGACAAAGAGACCCAGTACTTC. Its protein is CASSLEDKETQYF.

Regarding this clone: Mismatch with germline at one junction end may stem from a read error. The chain combines TRBV4-3 with TRBJ2-2; D uncertain. The germline V gene has CDR1 LGHNA and CDR2 YSLEER. The CDR3 extends over 13 amino acids. The CDR3: CASSLQNPGELFF. Here the CDR3 DNA reads TGCGCCAGCAGCCTTCAGAACCCCGGGGAGCTGTTTTTT.

The chain couples TRBV30 to TRBJ2-7, with TRBD2 as a possible D gene (6 bases). CDR3 length equals 12 residues. Germline loops: CDR1 GTSNPN, CDR2 SVGIG (reference sequence). Trimming removed 2 bases at V and 9 bases at J, with 14 bases between. CDR3 sequence: CAWSSTSIVQYF. CDR3 in DNA: TGTGCCTGGAGTTCGACTAGTATCGTGCAGTACTTC.

This chain links TRBV19 with TRBJ1-5, with 12 bases matching TRBD1. This CDR3 spans 17 amino acids. Germline-derived CDR1 and CDR2 are LNHDA and SQIVND (reference sequence). V trimming: 5 bases; J trimming: 6 bases; junction bases outside the gene matches: 11. The CDR3 here is CASSHRDRGRTGQPQHF. The CDR3 DNA reads TGTGCCAGTAGTCACCGGGACAGGGGGCGAACAGGTCAGCCCCAGCATTTT.

The gene calls are TRBV18 and TRBJ2-3, with D possibly matching TRBD2 (5 bases). Germline loops: CDR1 KGHSH, CDR2 LQKENI. V lost 1 base and J 0 bases, leaving 11 bases between the germline ends. This CDR3 contains 16 residues. The CDR3 DNA is TGTGCCAGCTCACCACGTCCAAGCGGTAGCACAGATACGCAGTATTTT. It codes for CASSPRPSGSTDTQYF.

The gene calls are TRBV27 and TRBJ1-1; D may be TRBD1 (6 bases). Germline values: CDR1 MNHEY, CDR2 SMNVEV (reference sequence). Trimming removed 1 base from V and 0 bases from J, with 6 bases in between. CDR3 length: 14 residues. CDR3 loop: CASSLYRVNTEAFF. For the CDR3, the DNA is TGTGCCAGCAGTTTATACAGGGTGAACACTGAAGCTTTCTTT.

This chain links TRBV4-2 with TRBJ2-7, with D perhaps matching TRBD1 (6 bases). This CDR3 has 15 residues. Germline V gene sequence: CDR1 LGHNA, CDR2 YNFKEQ. V gave up 0 bases and J gave up 5 bases, with 14 bases separating them. This chain's CDR3 is CASSQEWTDLHEQYF. The CDR3, as DNA: TGTGCCAGCAGCCAAGAATGGACAGACCTACACGAGCAGTACTTC.

The chain joins TRBV11-2 to TRBJ2-3; 7 bases agree with TRBD2. V lost 1 base, J lost 4 bases, and 5 bases stayed unmatched. Germline CDR1 is SGHAT and CDR2 is FQNNGV. The CDR3 totals 15 residues. The CDR3 is CASSLAGREADTQYF. DNA for the CDR3: TGTGCCAGCAGCTTAGCTGGCCGGGAGGCAGATACGCAGTATTTT.

The chain carries TRBV5-6 and TRBJ2-1; 7 positions agree with TRBD1. Germline CDR1 reads SGHDT; CDR2 reads YYEEEE. This CDR3 comprises 15 residues. Trimming at V came to 0 bases and at J to 2 bases, leaving 2 bases not matched to a gene. The CDR3 loop reads CASSLATGTYNEQFF. CDR3 sequence (DNA): TGTGCCAGCAGCTTGGCGACAGGGACCTACAATGAGCAGTTCTTC.

Worth noting for this clone: The sample carries other DNA sequences with the same CDR3. This chain joins TRBV27 and TRBJ2-1; D possibly corresponds to TRBD2 (6 bases). This CDR3 region has 13 residues. V was pared by 5 bases and J by 9 bases, with 14 bases between. Germline V gives CDR1 MNHEY, CDR2 SMNVEV (reference sequence). In DNA form, the CDR3 reads TGTGCCAGCAGTCGCGGGACTTTCGCTGAGCAGTTCTTC. Residues: CASSRGTFAEQFF.

The chain combines TRBV5-1 with TRBJ2-3; TRBD1 matches 12 bases. Looked up from germline, CDR1 is SGHRS and CDR2 is YFSETQ. The CDR3 is made up of 16 amino acids. After removal of 4 bases from V and 2 bases from J, the junction contained 5 bases not matched to a gene. CDR3 sequence: CASSRGGQGATDTQYF. The CDR3 DNA reads as TGCGCCAGCAGCCGGGGGGGACAGGGGGCCACAGATACGCAGTATTTT.

The chain is built from TRBV7-3 and TRBJ2-2; D is uncertain. Trimming left V 2 bases short and J 4 bases short, with 8 bases between. The CDR3 contains 14 residues. CDR1 and CDR2 (germline): SGHTA, FQGTGA. The CDR3 nucleotides read TGTGCCAGCAGCTTAGAACTTTTCACCGGGGAGCTGTTTTTT. Its protein is CASSLELFTGELFF.

This sequence joins TRBV1 and TRBJ1-2; the table calls TRBD1, which could not be checked here. TRBV1 is termed a pseudogene. This CDR3 has 15 amino acids. Written as DNA, the CDR3 is TGCACCAGCAGCCATCGGGGGACAGGGAACTATGGCTACACCTTC. This translates into CTSSHRGTGNYGYTF.

V and J are TRBV10-3 and TRBJ2-5; 9 bases fit TRBD2. Germline values: CDR1 ENHRY, CDR2 SYGVKD. This CDR3 has 15 amino acids. V was pared by 0 bases and J by 4 bases, with 3 bases of the junction left unmatched. Written as DNA, the CDR3 is TGTGCCATCAGTGAGTCGAATAGCGGGGGAGAGACCCAGTACTTC. Residues: CAISESNSGGETQYF.

The chain recombines TRBV28 with TRBJ1-4, with 9 bases that match TRBD1. The CDR3 spans 12 residues. V trimming: 5 bases; J trimming: 11 bases; junction bases outside the gene matches: 3. In germline, CDR1 is MDHEN, CDR2 SYDVKM. The CDR3 spells CASSLDRGKLFF. CDR3 DNA: TGTGCCAGCAGTCTTGACAGGGGGAAACTGTTTTTT.

This clone came up a few times. The V call is TRBV7-2, the J call TRBJ1-5; 9 bases align to TRBD1. The CDR3 consists of 15 residues. Losses at the gene ends were 8 bases for V and 2 bases for J; bases not matched to a gene: 7. Germline V gives CDR1 SGHTA, CDR2 FQGNSA. The DNA for the CDR3 is TGTGCCAGCTCACGGACAGGGGTCGGCAATCAGCCCCAGCATTTT. It translates to CASSRTGVGNQPQHF.

The V gene is TRBV4-1, the J gene TRBJ2-7; D perhaps matches TRBD1 (5 bases). The CDR3 is 16 residues long. Germline assignment: CDR1 MGHRA and CDR2 YSYEKL. The ends were cut back, 0 bases at V and 3 bases at J, with 15 bases in the middle. The CDR3 reads CASSQDMDTPGYEQYF. CDR3 DNA sequence: TGCGCCAGCAGCCAAGATATGGACACTCCAGGCTACGAGCAGTACTTC.

Only one count was recorded for this clone. The J gene is TRBJ1-6, the V gene TRBV5-1; TRBD1 matches 9 bases. Trimming at V came to 3 bases and at J to 7 bases, leaving 2 bases not matched to a gene. The germline CDR1 and CDR2 sequences are SGHRS and YFSETQ. This CDR3 has 14 amino acids. CDR3 DNA: TGCGCCAGCAGCTCAGACAGGGGGAATTCACCCCTCCACTTT. As protein: CASSSDRGNSPLHF.

The gene calls are TRBV9 and TRBJ1-6; 9 bases fit TRBD1. J was trimmed by 10 bases and V by 3 bases; bases with no gene match: 2. The CDR3 loop spans 13 amino acids. Germline V CDR1 and CDR2: SGDLS, YYNGEE. The CDR3, as DNA: TGTGCCAGCAGCGGGACAGGGGCCTCACCCCTCCACTTT. Translation gives CASSGTGASPLHF.

The rearrangement uses TRBV6-6 and TRBJ2-3; 8 bases align to TRBD1. Germline V gene data show CDR1 as MNHNY and CDR2 as SVGAGI (reference sequence). With V trimmed by 6 bases and J by 2 bases, 10 bases remained unmatched. The CDR3 is 16 amino acids. CDR3 sequence reads: CASSLRQGSSTDTQYF. The CDR3 coding sequence is TGTGCCAGCAGCCTACGACAGGGGTCCTCCACAGATACGCAGTATTTT.

The V gene is TRBV4-2, the J gene TRBJ1-5; 7 bases match TRBD1. J lost 6 bases, V lost 5 bases, and 4 bases had no gene match. Germline V lookup: CDR1 LGHNA, CDR2 YNFKEQ. The CDR3 runs to 13 residues. DNA of the CDR3: TGTGCCAGCAGCGGAGGGGGCGGTCAGCCCCAGCATTTT. Translation: CASSGGGGQPQHF.

The rearrangement joins TRBV27 to TRBJ2-7; TRBD2 matches 12 bases. The CDR3 runs to 16 residues. Germline V gene data show CDR1 as MNHEY and CDR2 as SMNVEV (reference sequence). V trimming: 1 base; J trimming: 4 bases; junction bases outside the gene matches: 5. This CDR3 is CASSLWPSGGAYEQYF. For the CDR3, the DNA is TGTGCCAGCAGTTTATGGCCTAGCGGGGGGGCGTACGAGCAGTACTTC.

This chain links TRBV6-1 with TRBJ2-3; D is ambiguous. With 4 bases removed from V and 0 bases from J, the gap between germline ends came to 17 bases. Per germline, CDR1 MNHNS and CDR2 SASEGT. This CDR3 is built from 17 residues. The CDR3 nucleotides read TGTGCCAGCAGTGCCCGCCCGACTCTTCGTAGCACAGATACGCAGTATTTT. Translation: CASSARPTLRSTDTQYF.

In DNA form, the CDR3 reads TGCGCCAGCAGCCCAGGGATTCTCAATGTAATCACTGAAGCTTTCTTT. Encoded protein: CASSPGILNVITEAFF. The rearrangement joins TRBV5-1 to TRBJ1-1; perhaps TRBD1 as D (5 bases). Germline V lookup: CDR1 SGHRS, CDR2 YFSETQ. V dropped 4 bases and J dropped 4 bases, with 20 bases sitting between them. The CDR3 sequence is 16 residues long.

The rearrangement uses TRBV19 and TRBJ1-3; perhaps TRBD1 as D (6 bases). Trimming pared 4 bases from V and 1 base from J, leaving 11 bases between. Germline CDR1 and CDR2: LNHDA and SQIVND (reference sequence). The CDR3 totals 15 residues. This CDR3 reads CASSTNRESGNTIYF. For the CDR3, the DNA is TGTGCCAGTAGTACGAACAGGGAGTCTGGAAACACCATATATTTT.

The chain combines TRBV4-3 with TRBJ2-6, with D tentatively TRBD1 (5 bases). The V end was cut by 1 base, the J end by 3 bases, with 10 bases between. The CDR3 contains 16 residues. The V gene's germline CDR1 is LGHNA and CDR2 YSLEER. The CDR3 DNA reads as TGCGCCAGCAGCCAAGCCGGCAGGGTTGGGGCCAACGTCCTGACTTTC. Amino acid sequence: CASSQAGRVGANVLTF.

This clone was detected a few times. The chain recombines TRBV27 with TRBJ1-5, with D possibly TRBD1 on 5 matching bases. The germline V and J ends were trimmed by 6 bases and 5 bases, with 14 bases remaining between them. The CDR3 sequence is 14 residues long. Per the germline V gene, CDR1 is MNHEY and CDR2 is SMNVEV (reference sequence). The CDR3 sequence is CASSRGSRDQPQHF. The CDR3 nucleotides are TGTGCCAGCAGCCGGGGGAGCAGGGATCAGCCCCAGCATTTT.

This chain connects TRBV6-1 to TRBJ2-2, with 14 bases that match TRBD2. The germline gives CDR1 MNHNS, CDR2 SASEGT. After removal of 8 bases from V and 7 bases from J, the junction contained 6 bases not matched to a gene. This CDR3 is built from 15 residues. CDR3 region: CASRLAGGPGGELFF. The CDR3 region has the DNA TGTGCCAGCCGACTAGCGGGGGGGCCGGGCGGGGAGCTGTTTTTT.